The 23 T cell receptor beta chains below come from one sample, sequenced in a study of blood T cell repertoires in COVID-19. Clones were sequenced by immunoSEQ multiplex PCR, and TCRdb holds only the in-frame ones, with some missing. The table shows just over 650,000 clones, with around 89% occurring only once. The specimen was peripheral blood. The origin of the receptors is a woman aged 18-29 years with acute or convalescent COVID-19.

This chain connects TRBV2 to TRBJ2-1; perhaps TRBD1 as D (5 bases). The CDR3 spans 10 residues. V lost 6 bases to trimming and J lost 12 bases, with 9 bases between them. Germline loops: CDR1 SNHLY, CDR2 FYNNEI. The CDR3 is CASRGLRQFF. The CDR3 DNA reads as TGTGCCAGCAGGGGGCTAAGGCAGTTCTTC. The full variable domain, in which reference TRBV2 and TRBJ2-1 provide the parts outside the CDR3, is EPEVTQTPSHQVTQMGQEVILRCVPISNHLYFYWYRQILGQKVEFLVSFYNNEISEKSEIFDDQFSVERPDGSNFTLKIRSTKLEDSAMYFCASRGLRQFFGPGTRLTVL.

There are a few counts of this clone. The chain recombines TRBV3-1 (or the pseudogene TRBV3-2) with TRBJ1-6, with 7 bases that match TRBD1. This CDR3 has 16 amino acids. Germline V gene data show CDR1 as LGHDT and CDR2 as YNNKEL (reference sequence). V was clipped by 1 base and J by 7 bases; unmatched bases: 7. The CDR3 DNA follows: TGTGCCAGCAGCCAAGCTTCGACAGGGAAAAATTCACCCCTCCACTTT. It translates to CASSQASTGKNSPLHF.

The V call is TRBV6-6, the J call TRBJ1-5; TRBD1 might be the D (5 bases). The CDR3 is made up of 21 amino acids. CDR1 and CDR2 from the germline V gene are MNHNY and SVGAGI (reference sequence). V was trimmed by 5 bases and J by 4 bases, leaving 33 bases between them. The CDR3 here is CASSPRQSLPQPSRQNQPQHF. The CDR3 coding sequence is TGTGCCAGCAGTCCCCGACAGTCTCTCCCCCAACCCTCTCGCCAAAATCAGCCCCAGCATTTT.

The chain recombines TRBV7-2 with TRBJ2-7, with TRBD1 matching 7 bases. Germline V gene sequence: CDR1 SGHTA, CDR2 FQGNSA. V lost 2 bases to trimming and J lost 1 base; unmatched junction nucleotides: 2. The CDR3 runs to 14 residues. CDR3 region: CASSLRDRSYEQYF. The CDR3 DNA sequence: TGTGCCAGCAGCTTACGGGACAGATCCTACGAGCAGTACTTC.

V usage is TRBV10-3 and J usage is TRBJ2-2; TRBD1 aligns across 10 bases. Germline V gene data show CDR1 as ENHRY and CDR2 as SYGVKD. Trimming at V came to 3 bases and at J to 4 bases, leaving 5 bases not matched to a gene. The CDR3 has 16 amino acids. DNA of the CDR3: TGTGCCATCAGTGACCGACGGGACAGGGGCACCGGGGAGCTGTTTTTT. Translated: CAISDRRDRGTGELFF.

The chain is built from TRBV28 and TRBJ1-2; D is possibly TRBD1 (5 bases). V lost 2 bases to trimming and J lost 2 bases, with 12 bases between them. The CDR3 runs 15 residues. Germline values: CDR1 MDHEN, CDR2 SYDVKM. This CDR3 is CASSLGGDGNYGYTF. The CDR3 DNA sequence: TGTGCCAGCAGTTTAGGGGGGGACGGGAACTATGGCTACACCTTC.

The CDR3 DNA reads TGTGCCAGCAGCCAAGTTGCCGGGGGCAATCAGCCCCAGCATTTT. Translating gives CASSQVAGGNQPQHF. The chain couples TRBV14 to TRBJ1-5; D is ambiguous. V dropped 1 base and J dropped 2 bases, with 9 bases sitting between them. The CDR3 loop spans 15 amino acids. Germline V gives CDR1 SGHDN, CDR2 FVKESK.

In this sample, this clone turned up once. The chain is built from TRBV9 and TRBJ2-7, with a weak D call TRBD1 (5 bases). This CDR3 region has 17 residues. The germline V gene encodes CDR1 SGDLS and CDR2 YYNGEE. V lost 10 bases and J lost 2, with 28 bases in between. CDR3 DNA sequence: TGTGCCGGCGCGAAAGGTGGACAAATGATCTCTCCCTACGAGCAGTACTTC. This sequence encodes CAGAKGGQMISPYEQYF.

This chain connects TRBV11-3 to TRBJ2-4, with 8 bases lining up with TRBD2. Germline V gene sequence: CDR1 SGHNT, CDR2 YENEEA. This CDR3 region has 14 residues. With V trimmed by 5 bases and J by 11 bases, 11 bases remained unmatched. CDR3 region: CASSTGGAGGLQYF. The CDR3 DNA follows: TGTGCCAGCAGCACGGGGGGCGCGGGGGGCCTTCAGTACTTC.

The chain joins TRBV25-1 to TRBJ1-3; TRBD1 matches at 10 bases. Germline V gives CDR1 MGHDK, CDR2 SYGVNS. This CDR3 contains 14 residues. Unmatched junction bases numbered 6, after V lost 11 bases and J lost 2 bases. In DNA form, the CDR3 reads TGTGCCGTCTCCGGGACAGGGGCTGGAAACACCATATATTTT. Encoded protein: CAVSGTGAGNTIYF. The full variable domain, rest sourced from reference TRBV25-1 and TRBJ1-3, is EADIYQTPRYLVIGTGKKITLECSQTMGHDKMYWYQQDPGMELHLIHYSYGVNSTEKGDLSSESTVSRIRTEHFPLTLESARPSHTSQYLCAVSGTGAGNTIYFGEGSWLTVV.

The gene calls are TRBV5-4 and TRBJ2-1, with D maybe TRBD2 (6 bases). CDR1 and CDR2 from the germline V gene are SGHNT and YYREEE (reference sequence). Between the trimmed V and J ends, which lost 4 bases and 8 bases, there was a span of 7 bases. This CDR3 contains 11 residues. CDR3 bases: TGTGCCAGCAGCCGGGGGTATGAGCAGTTCTTC. It translates to CASSRGYEQFF.

The V call is TRBV5-8, the J call TRBJ1-1; D is undetermined. The germline gives CDR1 SGHTS, CDR2 YDEGEE. This CDR3 spans 14 amino acids. Between the trimmed V and J ends, which lost 5 bases and 0 bases, there was a span of 11 bases. CDR3 in DNA: TGTGCCAGCAGTAGGAGCCCCATGAACACTGAAGCTTTCTTT. Residues: CASSRSPMNTEAFF.

This chain links TRBV12-5 with TRBJ1-2, with TRBD1 matching 7 bases. Trimming at V came to 5 bases and at J to 6 bases, leaving 9 bases not matched to a gene. CDR1 LGHNT and CDR2 FRNRAP come from the germline V gene. This CDR3 has 14 amino acids. CDR3 DNA: TGTGCTAGTGGTCCCGGGACAGCCGAGGATGGCTACACCTTC. Protein: CASGPGTAEDGYTF. Based on the CDR3 plus reference TRBV12-5 and TRBJ1-2, the full variable domain is DARVTQTPRHKVTEMGQEVTMRCQPILGHNTVFWYRQTMMQGLELLAYFRNRAPLDDSGMPKDRFSAEMPDATLATLKIQPSEPRDSAVYFCASGPGTAEDGYTFGSGTRLTVV.

The chain recombines TRBV6-1 with TRBJ1-2; TRBD1 matches 8 bases. The CDR3 contains 14 residues. Per germline, CDR1 MNHNS and CDR2 SASEGT. The junction had 4 bases not matched to a gene; V was cut back by 3 bases and J by 4 bases. The CDR3 DNA sequence: TGTGCCAGCAGTGATGGGACAGGCCTCTATGGCTACACCTTC. This codes for CASSDGTGLYGYTF.

The chain combines TRBV7-8 with TRBJ2-2; possible D gene TRBD2, 5 bases. Germline assignment: CDR1 SGHVS and CDR2 FQNEAQ. The V end lost 3 bases, the J end lost 5 bases, and 13 bases lay between the germline ends. The CDR3 is 15 residues long. CDR3 in amino acids: CASSFSPGVTGELFF. Written as DNA, the CDR3 is TGTGCCAGCAGCTTTTCCCCCGGGGTGACCGGGGAGCTGTTTTTT.

The chain couples TRBV5-1 to TRBJ2-1; the D gene is possibly TRBD1 (5 bases). CDR3 size: 16 residues. Per germline, CDR1 SGHRS and CDR2 YFSETQ. The germline V and J ends were trimmed by 4 bases and 4 bases, with 18 bases remaining between them. The CDR3 DNA is TGCGCCAGCAGCGGACATCAGGGTGACGGATACAATGAGCAGTTCTTC. As protein: CASSGHQGDGYNEQFF.

The chain is built from TRBV7-9 and TRBJ2-7; 10 bases line up with TRBD1. V lost 5 bases, J lost 3 bases, and 4 bases stayed unmatched. Germline lookup yields CDR1 SEHNR and CDR2 FQNEAQ (reference sequence). The CDR3 is made up of 14 amino acids. In DNA form, the CDR3 reads TGTGCCAGCAGCGCCGGGACAGGGGACTACGAGCAGTACTTC. Its translation: CASSAGTGDYEQYF.

The chain carries TRBV5-1 and TRBJ2-7; 7 nucleotides align to TRBD1. The V gene's germline CDR1 is SGHRS and CDR2 YFSETQ. The CDR3 spans 14 residues. V lost 2 bases and J lost 4; bases outside the gene matches: 6. CDR3 in amino acids: CASSLQGNEYEQYF. CDR3 coding DNA: TGCGCCAGCAGCTTACAGGGGAATGAATACGAGCAGTACTTC.

A single count supports this clone. The chain has TRBV18 and TRBJ1-5; 7 nucleotides match TRBD1. The CDR3 is made up of 13 amino acids. Trimming at V came to 3 bases and at J to 5 bases, leaving 1 base not matched to a gene. CDR1 and CDR2 from the germline V gene are KGHSH and LQKENI. The CDR3: CASSPQGDQPQHF. The CDR3, as DNA: TGTGCCAGCTCACCTCAGGGGGATCAGCCCCAGCATTTT.

This clone was detected only once. This sequence joins TRBV5-1 and TRBJ1-5, with TRBD1 matching over 7 bases. The ends lost 0 bases at V and 5 bases at J; junction bases unmatched: 8. Germline CDR1 and CDR2: SGHRS and YFSETQ. The CDR3 extends over 16 amino acids. CDR3 DNA sequence: TGCGCCAGCAGCTTGGGTGGAGGGGGCGGAGATCAGCCCCAGCATTTT. The encoded protein is CASSLGGGGGDQPQHF.

This clone was seen a handful of times. J is TRBJ1-3 and V is TRBV6-5; the match to TRBD1 covers 7 bases. Germline assignment: CDR1 MNHEY and CDR2 SVGAGI. The trim removed 8 bases at V and 2 bases at J, leaving 6 bases unmatched. The CDR3 runs 14 residues. CDR3 coding DNA: TGTGCCAGCTCTAATACAGGGGCTGGAAACACCATATATTTT. Amino acids: CASSNTGAGNTIYF.

This chain links TRBV2 with TRBJ1-5; 8 positions match TRBD1. The CDR3 length is 14 residues. J was trimmed by 6 bases and V by 4 bases; bases with no gene match: 5. Per germline, CDR1 SNHLY and CDR2 FYNNEI. In nucleotides, the CDR3 is TGTGCCAGCAGTGCAGCAGGACAGGGTCAGCCCCAGCATTTT. It specifies CASSAAGQGQPQHF. Full variable domain (outside the CDR3, taken from reference TRBV2 and TRBJ1-5): EPEVTQTPSHQVTQMGQEVILRCVPISNHLYFYWYRQILGQKVEFLVSFYNNEISEKSEIFDDQFSVERPDGSNFTLKIRSTKLEDSAMYFCASSAAGQGQPQHFGDGTRLSIL.

The V gene is TRBV10-3, the J gene TRBJ1-2; perhaps TRBD1 as D (5 bases). The V and J ends lost 3 bases and 3 bases respectively, with 17 bases between them. Germline V gene sequence: CDR1 ENHRY, CDR2 SYGVKD. CDR3 size: 16 residues. CDR3 amino acids: CAISEPGREADYGYTF. The CDR3 DNA reads TGTGCCATCAGTGAACCGGGCAGGGAGGCCGACTATGGCTACACCTTC.